These 12 T cell receptor beta chains were sequenced from one sample in a study of Ad26.COV2.S vaccination and SARS-CoV-2 variants. The sample's treatment: roughly 19 received Ad26.COV2.S at low or high dose, single or two shots; 5 received placebo; per-sample allocation not given. Sampling was performed 63 days after the first vaccine or placebo injection. Only in-frame clones appear in the TCRdb table, and some are missing; sequencing was by immunoSEQ multiplex PCR. There are over 250,000 clones in the sample; approximately 87% occur only once, and around 3.5% lies in the top ten. The specimen comprised peripheral blood, sampled in a trial of Ad26.COV2.S vaccine versus placebo. The receptors were sampled from a person between 18 and 65 years old who received the Ad26.COV2.S COVID-19 vaccine or a placebo.

The V call is TRBV7-9, the J call TRBJ2-1, with 13 bases aligning to TRBD2. Germline assignment: CDR1 SEHNR and CDR2 FQNEAQ (reference sequence). The J segment lost 7 bases and the V segment lost 2 bases, leaving 8 bases of the junction unmatched. The CDR3 runs 17 residues. CDR3 in amino acids: CASSLILGTSGNNEQFF. The CDR3 DNA sequence: TGTGCCAGCAGCTTAATACTAGGGACTAGCGGGAATAATGAGCAGTTCTTC.

The chain joins TRBV14 to TRBJ2-7; TRBD2 aligns across 8 bases. The trim removed 4 bases at V and 3 bases at J, leaving 5 bases unmatched. The CDR3 covers 14 residues. Germline V lookup: CDR1 SGHDN, CDR2 FVKESK. CDR3 DNA: TGTGCCAGCAGCCCCAAGGCGGGGGGCTACGAGCAGTACTTC. Its translation: CASSPKAGGYEQYF.

The chain uses TRBV7-9 and TRBJ2-7, with 8 bases fitting TRBD2. Losses at the gene ends were 3 bases for V and 5 bases for J; bases not matched to a gene: 6. In germline, CDR1 is SEHNR, CDR2 FQNEAQ (reference sequence). The CDR3 totals 14 residues. The CDR3 region is CASSLSGGPNEQYF. CDR3 DNA sequence: TGTGCCAGCAGCTTGTCGGGAGGGCCGAACGAGCAGTACTTC. The entire variable domain, with the rest obtained from reference TRBV7-9 and TRBJ2-7, is as follows: DTGVSQNPRHKITKRGQNVTFRCDPISEHNRLYWYRQTLGQGPEFLTYFQNEAQLEKSRLLSDRFSAERPKGSFSTLEIQRTEQGDSAMYLCASSLSGGPNEQYFGPGTRLTVT.

In its sample, this clone was seen once. This chain connects TRBV9 to TRBJ1-1, with D possibly being TRBD1 (5 bases). Trimming removed 4 bases at V and 3 bases at J, with 22 bases between. The CDR3 is 17 amino acids. Germline lookup yields CDR1 SGDLS and CDR2 YYNGEE. The CDR3 sequence: CASSQRITGAADTEAFF. The CDR3 DNA sequence: TGTGCCAGCAGCCAAAGGATTACAGGCGCGGCAGACACTGAAGCTTTCTTT.

V is TRBV5-4 and J is TRBJ2-7; 8 positions agree with TRBD2. The germline V gene has CDR1 SGHNT and CDR2 YYREEE (reference sequence). Trimming removed 3 bases from V and 0 bases from J; junction bases left unmatched: 8. The CDR3 runs to 16 residues. As DNA, the CDR3 is TGTGCCAGCAGCTCCCCTAGCGGGCGGACCTCCTACGAGCAGTACTTC. As protein: CASSSPSGRTSYEQYF.

The V and J genes are TRBV7-9 and TRBJ2-2, with TRBD1 as a possible D gene (6 bases). CDR3 length: 15 amino acids. Trimming took off 4 bases at V and 3 bases at J, with 12 bases between the two ends. Looked up from germline, CDR1 is SEHNR and CDR2 is FQNEAQ (reference sequence). The CDR3 loop is CASSSHRDHTGELFF. CDR3 bases: TGTGCCAGCAGCTCCCACAGGGATCACACCGGGGAGCTGTTTTTT.

The gene calls are TRBV2 and TRBJ2-5; the D gene is possibly TRBD1 (7 bases). CDR1 and CDR2 (germline): SNHLY, FYNNEI. CDR3 length equals 16 residues. Trimming stripped 2 bases from V and 2 bases from J, with 15 bases between. In DNA, the CDR3 is TGTGCCAGCAGTGAAAGGAGGGGGCAGGGGCAAGAGACCCAGTACTTC. This gives the protein CASSERRGQGQETQYF.

This CDR3 is CASSFKGPTTNQPQHF. The DNA for the CDR3 is TGTGCCAGCAGTTTTAAAGGCCCCACCACCAATCAGCCCCAGCATTTT. This chain uses TRBV27 with TRBJ1-5; D uncertain. The length of the CDR3 is 16 residues. Looked up from germline, CDR1 is MNHEY and CDR2 is SMNVEV (reference sequence). The V and J ends lost 3 bases and 3 bases respectively, with 15 bases between them.

This chain connects TRBV10-3 to TRBJ1-6; D gene ambiguous. V lost 3 bases and J 8 bases, leaving 8 bases between the germline ends. This CDR3 contains 13 residues. Per germline, CDR1 ENHRY and CDR2 SYGVKD. CDR3 DNA sequence: TGTGCCATCAGTGATAACAGAGATTCACCCCTCCACTTT. Translation: CAISDNRDSPLHF.

This CDR3 reads CASSLTPGRGYTQYF. CDR3 sequence (DNA): TGTGCCAGCAGCTTAACCCCAGGGAGAGGATATACGCAGTATTTT. This chain joins TRBV7-9 and TRBJ2-3; tentatively, D is TRBD1 or TRBD2 (5 bases each). The V end was cut by 2 bases, the J end by 7 bases, with 16 bases between. Germline CDR1 reads SEHNR; CDR2 reads FQNEAQ (reference sequence). CDR3 size: 15 residues. The complete variable domain, with remaining parts taken from reference TRBV7-9 and TRBJ2-3, reads DTGVSQNPRHKITKRGQNVTFRCDPISEHNRLYWYRQTLGQGPEFLTYFQNEAQLEKSRLLSDRFSAERPKGSFSTLEIQRTEQGDSAMYLCASSLTPGRGYTQYFGPGTRLTVL.

This clone has only one observation. The J gene is TRBJ2-7, the V gene TRBV24-1; the D gene is possibly TRBD1 (6 bases). This CDR3 comprises 14 residues. Germline CDR1 is KGHDR and CDR2 is SFDVKD. The germline V and J ends were trimmed by 4 bases and 5 bases, with 14 bases remaining between them. CDR3 DNA sequence: TGTGCCACCAGTGAGGTGCCGGGACAACACGAGCAGTACTTC. Amino acids: CATSEVPGQHEQYF.

Comments on this clone: The sample has other DNA sequences that encode this CDR3 too. The V and J genes are TRBV5-6 and TRBJ2-7; D remains ambiguous. The CDR3 has 11 amino acids. Germline CDR1 is SGHDT and CDR2 is YYEEEE. With 4 bases removed from V and 4 bases from J, the gap between germline ends came to 6 bases. The CDR3 sequence: CASSLEYEQYF. The CDR3 DNA sequence: TGTGCCAGCAGCCTCGAATACGAGCAGTACTTC.